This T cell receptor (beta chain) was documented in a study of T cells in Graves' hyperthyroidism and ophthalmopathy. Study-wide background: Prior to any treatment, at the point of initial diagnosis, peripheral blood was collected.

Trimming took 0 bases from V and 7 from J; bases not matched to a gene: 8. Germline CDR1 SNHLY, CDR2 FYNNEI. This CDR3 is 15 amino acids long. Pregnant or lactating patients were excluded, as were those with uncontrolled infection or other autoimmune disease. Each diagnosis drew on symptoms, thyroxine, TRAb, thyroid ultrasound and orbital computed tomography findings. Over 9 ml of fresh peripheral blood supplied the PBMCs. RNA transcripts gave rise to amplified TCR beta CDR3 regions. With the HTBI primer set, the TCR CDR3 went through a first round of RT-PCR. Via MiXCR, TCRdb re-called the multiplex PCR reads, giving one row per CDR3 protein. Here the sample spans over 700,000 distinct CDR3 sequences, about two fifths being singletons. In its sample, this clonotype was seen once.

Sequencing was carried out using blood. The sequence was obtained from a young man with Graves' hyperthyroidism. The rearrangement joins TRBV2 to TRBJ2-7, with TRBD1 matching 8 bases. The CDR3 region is CASSEAGQGFHEQYF. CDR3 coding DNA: TGTGCCAGCAGTGAAGCCGGACAGGGTTTTCATGAGCAGTACTTC.